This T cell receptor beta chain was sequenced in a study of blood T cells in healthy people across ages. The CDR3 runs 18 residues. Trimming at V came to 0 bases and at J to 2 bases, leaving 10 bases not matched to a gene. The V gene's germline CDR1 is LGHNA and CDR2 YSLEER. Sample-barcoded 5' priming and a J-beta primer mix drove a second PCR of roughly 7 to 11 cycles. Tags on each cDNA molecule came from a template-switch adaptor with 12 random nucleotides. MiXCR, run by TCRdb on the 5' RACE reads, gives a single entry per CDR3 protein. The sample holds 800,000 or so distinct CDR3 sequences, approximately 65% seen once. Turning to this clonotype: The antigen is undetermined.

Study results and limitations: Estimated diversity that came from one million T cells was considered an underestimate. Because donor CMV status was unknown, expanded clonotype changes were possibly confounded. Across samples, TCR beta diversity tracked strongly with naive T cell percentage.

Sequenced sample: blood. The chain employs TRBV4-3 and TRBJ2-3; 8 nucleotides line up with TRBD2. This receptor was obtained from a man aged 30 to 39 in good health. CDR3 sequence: CASSQEVRVAGFTDTQYF. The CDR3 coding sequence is TGCGCCAGCAGCCAAGAAGTGAGAGTAGCGGGGTTCACAGATACGCAGTATTTT.